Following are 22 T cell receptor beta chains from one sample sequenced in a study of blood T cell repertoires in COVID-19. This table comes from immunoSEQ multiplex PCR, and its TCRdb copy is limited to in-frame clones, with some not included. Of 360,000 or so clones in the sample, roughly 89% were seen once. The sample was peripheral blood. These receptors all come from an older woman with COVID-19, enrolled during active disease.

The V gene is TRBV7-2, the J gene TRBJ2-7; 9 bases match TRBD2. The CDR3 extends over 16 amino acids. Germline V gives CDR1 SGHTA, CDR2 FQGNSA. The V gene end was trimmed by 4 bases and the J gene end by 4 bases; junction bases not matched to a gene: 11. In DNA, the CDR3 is TGTGCCAGCAGCTCCCCCCGGGGTAGCGGGGGATACGAGCAGTACTTC. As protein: CASSSPRGSGGYEQYF.

CDR3 in DNA: TGTGCCAGCTCACCGGTGGGAGTTAACACTGAAGCTTTCTTT. Its protein is CASSPVGVNTEAFF. The rearrangement links TRBV18 to TRBJ1-1; D is undetermined. Germline V lookup: CDR1 KGHSH, CDR2 LQKENI. The ends were cut back, 3 bases at V and 2 bases at J, with 10 bases in the middle. This CDR3 contains 14 residues.

Here the CDR3 DNA reads TGCGCCAGCAGCTCGGGTGGACTTAACCGGCAAAATACGCAGTATTTT. This encodes CASSSGGLNRQNTQYF. The rearrangement uses TRBV5-1 and TRBJ2-3, with D maybe TRBD2 (5 bases). The V end was cut by 3 bases, the J end by 7 bases, with 21 bases between. Looked up from germline, CDR1 is SGHRS and CDR2 is YFSETQ. CDR3 length: 16 amino acids.

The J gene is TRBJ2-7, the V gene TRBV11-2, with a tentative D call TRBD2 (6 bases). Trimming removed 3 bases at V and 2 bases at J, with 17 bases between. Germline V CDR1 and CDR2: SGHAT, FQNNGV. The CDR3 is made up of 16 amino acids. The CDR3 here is CASSFNTGTEAYEQYF. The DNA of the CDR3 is TGTGCCAGCAGCTTCAATACCGGGACTGAAGCCTACGAGCAGTACTTC.

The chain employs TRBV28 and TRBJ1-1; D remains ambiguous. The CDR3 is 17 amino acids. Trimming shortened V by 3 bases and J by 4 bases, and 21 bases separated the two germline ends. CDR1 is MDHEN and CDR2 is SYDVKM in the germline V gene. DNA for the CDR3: TGTGCCAGCAGTTTTCCCGCCCTGAGGGTCAGAGGCACTGAAGCTTTCTTT. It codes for CASSFPALRVRGTEAFF.

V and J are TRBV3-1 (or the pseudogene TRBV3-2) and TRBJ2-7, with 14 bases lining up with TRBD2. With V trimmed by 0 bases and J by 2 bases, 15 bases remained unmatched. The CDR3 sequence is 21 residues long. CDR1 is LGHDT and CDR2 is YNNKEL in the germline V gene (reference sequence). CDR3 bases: TGTGCCAGCAGCCAAGATCCGAGGACTAGCGGGGGGTTCCTCGGAGCCTACGAGCAGTACTTC. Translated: CASSQDPRTSGGFLGAYEQYF.

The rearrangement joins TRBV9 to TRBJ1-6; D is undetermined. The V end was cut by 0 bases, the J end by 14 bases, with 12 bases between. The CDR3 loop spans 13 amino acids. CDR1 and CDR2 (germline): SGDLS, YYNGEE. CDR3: CASSVDHFQSLHF. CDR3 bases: TGTGCCAGCAGCGTAGACCACTTTCAATCCCTCCACTTT.

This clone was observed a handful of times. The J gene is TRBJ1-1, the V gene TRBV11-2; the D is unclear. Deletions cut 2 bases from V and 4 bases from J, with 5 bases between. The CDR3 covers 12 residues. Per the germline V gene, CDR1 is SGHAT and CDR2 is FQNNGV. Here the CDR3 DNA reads TGTGCCAGCAGCTTAAGGAGCACTGAAGCTTTCTTT. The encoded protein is CASSLRSTEAFF.

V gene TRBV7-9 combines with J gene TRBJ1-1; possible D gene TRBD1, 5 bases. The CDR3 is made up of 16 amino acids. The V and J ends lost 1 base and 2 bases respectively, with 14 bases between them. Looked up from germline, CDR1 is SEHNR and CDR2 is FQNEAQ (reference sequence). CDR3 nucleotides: TGTGCCAGCAGCTTAGGAGCGGGGGGACCCAACACTGAAGCTTTCTTT. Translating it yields CASSLGAGGPNTEAFF.

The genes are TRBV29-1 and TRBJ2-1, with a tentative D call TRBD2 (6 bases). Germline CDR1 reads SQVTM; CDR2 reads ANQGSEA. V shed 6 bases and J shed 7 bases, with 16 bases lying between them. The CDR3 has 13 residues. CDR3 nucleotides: TGCAGCGTGGCTCGTACGGGGGTAAATGAGCAGTTCTTC. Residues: CSVARTGVNEQFF.

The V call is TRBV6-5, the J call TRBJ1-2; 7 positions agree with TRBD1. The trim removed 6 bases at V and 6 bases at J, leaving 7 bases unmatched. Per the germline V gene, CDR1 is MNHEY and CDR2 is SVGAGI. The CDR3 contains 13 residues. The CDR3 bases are TGTGCCAGCAGCCAGGGGGGTTACAATGGCTACACCTTC. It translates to CASSQGGYNGYTF.

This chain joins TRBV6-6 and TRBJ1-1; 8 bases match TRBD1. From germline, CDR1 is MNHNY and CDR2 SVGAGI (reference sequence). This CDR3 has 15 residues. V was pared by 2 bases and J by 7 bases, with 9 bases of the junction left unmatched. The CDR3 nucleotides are TGTGCCAGCAGTTACCTAGACAGGGGTAAGGGTGAAGCTTTCTTT. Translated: CASSYLDRGKGEAFF.

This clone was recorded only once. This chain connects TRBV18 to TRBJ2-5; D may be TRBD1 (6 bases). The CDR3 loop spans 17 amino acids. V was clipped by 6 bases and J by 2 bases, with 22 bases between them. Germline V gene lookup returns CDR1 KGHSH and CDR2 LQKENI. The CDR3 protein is CASSRTGLRVLQETQYF. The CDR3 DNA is TGTGCCAGCTCGCGCACAGGGCTCAGGGTGTTACAAGAGACCCAGTACTTC.

The CDR3 nucleotides are TGTGCCAGCAGCGCGACAGGAAACATTCAGTACTTC. Residues: CASSATGNIQYF. The chain recombines TRBV5-5 with TRBJ2-4; a possible D gene is TRBD1 (6 bases). This CDR3 is built from 12 residues. The V and J ends lost 4 bases and 6 bases respectively, with 8 bases between them. The germline V gene has CDR1 SGHKS and CDR2 YYEKEE (reference sequence). Supplemented by reference TRBV5-5 and TRBJ2-4, the full variable domain reads DAGVTQSPTHLIKTRGQQVTLRCSPISGHKSVSWYQQVLGQGPQFIFQYYEKEERGRGNFPDRFSARQFPNYSSELNVNALLLGDSALYLCASSATGNIQYFGAGTRLSVL.

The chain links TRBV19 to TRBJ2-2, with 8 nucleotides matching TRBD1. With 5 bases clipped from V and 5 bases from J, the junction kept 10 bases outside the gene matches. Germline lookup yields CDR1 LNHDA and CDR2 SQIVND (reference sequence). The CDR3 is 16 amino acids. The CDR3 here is CASSPRQGRKTGELFF. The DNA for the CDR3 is TGTGCCAGTAGTCCCCGACAGGGGAGGAAAACCGGGGAGCTGTTTTTT.

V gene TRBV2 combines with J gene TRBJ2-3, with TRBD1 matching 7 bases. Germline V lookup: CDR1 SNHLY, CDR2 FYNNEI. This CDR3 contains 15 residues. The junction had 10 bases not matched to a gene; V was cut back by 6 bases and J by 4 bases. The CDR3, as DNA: TGTGCCAGCAGCATGATCCGGGACAGCTCAGATACGCAGTATTTT. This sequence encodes CASSMIRDSSDTQYF.

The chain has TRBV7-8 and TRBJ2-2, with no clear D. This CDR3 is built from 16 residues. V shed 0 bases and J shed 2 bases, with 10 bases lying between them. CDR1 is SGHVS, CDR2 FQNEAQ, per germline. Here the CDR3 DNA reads TGTGCCAGCAGCTTAGCGGGCAGACCTAACACCGGGGAGCTGTTTTTT. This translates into CASSLAGRPNTGELFF. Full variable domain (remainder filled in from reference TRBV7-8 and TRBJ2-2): GAGVSQSPRYKVAKRGQDVALRCDPISGHVSLFWYQQALGQGPEFLTYFQNEAQLDKSGLPSDRFFAERPEGSVSTLKIQRTQQEDSAVYLCASSLAGRPNTGELFFGEGSRLTVL.

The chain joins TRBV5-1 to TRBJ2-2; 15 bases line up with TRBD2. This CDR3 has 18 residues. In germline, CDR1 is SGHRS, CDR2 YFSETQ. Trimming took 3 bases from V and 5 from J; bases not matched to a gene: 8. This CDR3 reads CASSSGTSGGIRTGELFF. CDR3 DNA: TGCGCCAGCAGCTCCGGGACTAGCGGGGGGATACGAACCGGGGAGCTGTTTTTT.

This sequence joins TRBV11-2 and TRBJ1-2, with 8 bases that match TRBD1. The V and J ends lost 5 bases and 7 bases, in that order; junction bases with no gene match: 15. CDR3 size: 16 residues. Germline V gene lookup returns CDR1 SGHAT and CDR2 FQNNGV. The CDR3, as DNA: TGTGCCAGCAGCGAACGCCGAGGACAGGGAGGGGGTGGCTACACCTTC. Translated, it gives CASSERRGQGGGGYTF. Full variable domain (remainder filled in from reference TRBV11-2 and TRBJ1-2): EAGVAQSPRYKIIEKRQSVAFWCNPISGHATLYWYQQILGQGPKLLIQFQNNGVVDDSQLPKDRFSAERLKGVDSTLKIQPAKLEDSAVYLCASSERRGQGGGGYTFGSGTRLTVV.

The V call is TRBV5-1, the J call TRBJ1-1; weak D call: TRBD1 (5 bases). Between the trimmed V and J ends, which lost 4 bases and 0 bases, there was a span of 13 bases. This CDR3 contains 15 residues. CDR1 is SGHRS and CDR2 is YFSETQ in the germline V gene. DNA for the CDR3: TGCGCCAGCAGCAAGCAGGGTGATTTGAACACTGAAGCTTTCTTT. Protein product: CASSKQGDLNTEAFF.

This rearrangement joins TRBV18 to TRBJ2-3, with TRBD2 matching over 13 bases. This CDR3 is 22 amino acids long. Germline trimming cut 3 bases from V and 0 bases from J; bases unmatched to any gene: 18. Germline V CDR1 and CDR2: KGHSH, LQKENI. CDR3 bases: TGTGCCAGCTCACCTCTACGAATCGCCGGGACTAGCGGGGCCACTAGCACAGATACGCAGTATTTT. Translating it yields CASSPLRIAGTSGATSTDTQYF.

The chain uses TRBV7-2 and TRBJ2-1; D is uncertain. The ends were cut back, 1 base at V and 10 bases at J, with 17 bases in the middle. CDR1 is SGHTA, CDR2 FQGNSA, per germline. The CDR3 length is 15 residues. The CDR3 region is CASSLDSSHSSEQFF. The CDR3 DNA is TGTGCCAGCAGCTTAGATTCGTCTCACTCAAGCGAGCAGTTCTTC.